The 7 T cell receptor beta chains below all came from one sample that was sequenced in a study of cytomegalovirus exposure and HLA in healthy donors. Produced via immunoSEQ multiplex PCR; TCRdb's table is partial and in-frame only. Of more than 95,000 clones in the sample, roughly 89% are singletons; the top ten hold around 1.1%. The sequenced sample was PBMCs. Receptors were obtained from a woman aged 18-29 years in good health and CMV-seronegative.

V gene TRBV9 combines with J gene TRBJ2-3, with TRBD2 matching over 10 bases. Germline V CDR1 and CDR2: SGDLS, YYNGEE. The CDR3 sequence is 18 residues long. V shed 3 bases and J 2 bases; nucleotides not matched to a gene: 12. The CDR3: CASSGRLAGAATTDTQYF. The CDR3 DNA follows: TGTGCCAGCAGCGGAAGACTAGCGGGCGCCGCAACCACAGATACGCAGTATTTT.

The chain carries TRBV6-5 and TRBJ2-1; D perhaps matches TRBD2 (5 bases). The germline CDR1 and CDR2 sequences are MNHEY and SVGAGI. The CDR3 is made up of 14 amino acids. Deletions cut 2 bases from V and 5 bases from J, with 10 bases between. The CDR3 is CASSYPGVNNEQFF. DNA of the CDR3: TGTGCCAGCAGTTACCCCGGGGTTAACAATGAGCAGTTCTTC.

The chain is built from TRBV6-5 and TRBJ1-6; possibly TRBD1 for D (5 bases). The CDR3 extends over 16 amino acids. CDR1 is MNHEY and CDR2 is SVGAGI in the germline V gene. The ends were cut back, 0 bases at V and 7 bases at J, with 13 bases in the middle. The CDR3 loop is CASSYSTGAGNSPLHF. For the CDR3, the DNA is TGTGCCAGCAGTTACTCGACCGGGGCGGGGAATTCACCCCTCCACTTT.

This sequence joins TRBV2 and TRBJ2-7; 7 bases map to TRBD2. CDR3 length: 14 residues. V shed 3 bases and J 1 base; nucleotides not matched to a gene: 3. Germline V gene sequence: CDR1 SNHLY, CDR2 FYNNEI. CDR3 sequence reads: CASSDPAGSYEQYF. The CDR3 nucleotides read TGTGCCAGCAGTGACCCAGCGGGGTCCTACGAGCAGTACTTC.

The V and J genes are TRBV7-9 and TRBJ1-2; D possibly corresponds to TRBD1 (5 bases). CDR1 and CDR2 (germline): SEHNR, FQNEAQ (reference sequence). The length of the CDR3 is 13 residues. V dropped 5 bases and J dropped 8 bases, with 15 bases sitting between them. Written as DNA, the CDR3 is TGTGCCAGCAGCCACCCCCAGGGTCAAGGCTACACCTTC. Protein: CASSHPQGQGYTF.

In this sample, this clone turned up many times. The V gene is TRBV7-9, the J gene TRBJ2-7; TRBD1 matches at 9 bases. Germline values: CDR1 SEHNR, CDR2 FQNEAQ (reference sequence). The CDR3 runs 16 residues. Trimming took 1 base from V and 0 from J; bases not matched to a gene: 4. CDR3 sequence reads: CASSLVSGQGSYEQYF. CDR3 bases: TGTGCCAGCAGCTTAGTCTCGGGACAGGGCTCCTACGAGCAGTACTTC.

This clone was recorded a few times. This chain uses TRBV28 with TRBJ1-2; no definite D call. CDR3 length: 11 amino acids. V lost 8 bases and J 2 bases, leaving 6 bases between the germline ends. CDR1 MDHEN and CDR2 SYDVKM come from the germline V gene. CDR3 region: CASAANYGYTF. Here the CDR3 DNA reads TGTGCCAGCGCGGCAAACTATGGCTACACCTTC.